This T cell receptor beta chain comes out of a study of blood T cell repertoires in COVID-19. Clones were sequenced by immunoSEQ multiplex PCR, and TCRdb holds only the in-frame ones, with some missing. In the table there are under 50,000 clones, about 88% of which are singletons. Germline V CDR1 and CDR2: MNHEY, SVGAGI. This CDR3 is 14 amino acids long. Trimming left V 4 bases short and J 4 bases short, with 13 bases between. The sequenced material came from peripheral blood. The rearrangement uses TRBV6-5 and TRBJ1-1, with D tentatively TRBD1 (5 bases). The receptor was derived from a man aged 65-85 years with active COVID-19. CDR3 coding DNA: TGTGCCAGCAGTTCCCCCGGGGGGTTCACTGAAGCTTTCTTT. As protein: CASSSPGGFTEAFF.